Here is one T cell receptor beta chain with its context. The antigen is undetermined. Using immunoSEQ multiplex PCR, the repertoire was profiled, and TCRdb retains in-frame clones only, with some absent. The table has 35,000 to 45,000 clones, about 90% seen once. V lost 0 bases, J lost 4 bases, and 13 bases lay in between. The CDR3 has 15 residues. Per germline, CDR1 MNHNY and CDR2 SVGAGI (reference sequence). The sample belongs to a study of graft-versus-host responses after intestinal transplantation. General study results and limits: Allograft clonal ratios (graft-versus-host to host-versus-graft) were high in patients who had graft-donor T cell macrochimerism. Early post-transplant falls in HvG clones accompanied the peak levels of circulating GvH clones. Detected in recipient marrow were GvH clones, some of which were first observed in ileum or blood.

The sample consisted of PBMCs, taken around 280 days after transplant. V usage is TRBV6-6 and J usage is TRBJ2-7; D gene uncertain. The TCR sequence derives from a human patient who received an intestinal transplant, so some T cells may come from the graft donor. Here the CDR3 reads CASSYSIGFRYEQYF. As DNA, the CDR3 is TGTGCCAGCAGTTACTCGATTGGGTTTCGGTACGAGCAGTACTTC.